One and the same sample provided the 4 T cell receptor beta chains below, sequenced in a study of blood T cell repertoires in COVID-19. Clones were read by immunoSEQ multiplex PCR, and TCRdb kept only the in-frame ones, dropping some. The repertoire holds almost 200,000 clones, with approximately 80% as singletons. The sequencing input was peripheral blood. The receptors were sampled from a man between 60 and 70 years old with COVID-19, enrolled during active disease.

The V and J genes are TRBV9 and TRBJ1-2; TRBD1 matches 7 bases. J was trimmed by 0 bases and V by 4 bases; bases with no gene match: 9. Germline loops: CDR1 SGDLS, CDR2 YYNGEE. This CDR3 contains 16 residues. The CDR3 sequence: CASSISGTASNYGYTF. The CDR3 region has the DNA TGTGCCAGCAGCATCTCCGGGACAGCGTCTAACTATGGCTACACCTTC.

The chain recombines TRBV10-3 with TRBJ2-7; TRBD1 aligns across 7 bases. After removal of 0 bases from V and 2 bases from J, the junction contained 7 bases not matched to a gene. Germline V gene lookup returns CDR1 ENHRY and CDR2 SYGVKD. The CDR3 covers 16 residues. The CDR3 DNA follows: TGTGCCATCAGTGAGTCGGGCACAGGGGTTGCCTACGAGCAGTACTTC. Protein: CAISESGTGVAYEQYF.

V and J are TRBV19 and TRBJ1-3; D unclear. The CDR3 consists of 12 residues. Trimming took 4 bases from V and 2 from J, leaving 3 bases between them. Germline values: CDR1 LNHDA, CDR2 SQIVND (reference sequence). The CDR3 is CASSTAGNTIYF. CDR3 DNA: TGTGCCAGTAGTACAGCTGGAAACACCATATATTTT.

This clone was found once. For the CDR3, the DNA is TGTGCCAGCAGCCCCGACAGGATCGGCTACACCTTC. It codes for CASSPDRIGYTF. The chain uses TRBV7-9 and TRBJ1-2, with D maybe TRBD1 (6 bases). From germline, CDR1 is SEHNR and CDR2 FQNEAQ (reference sequence). CDR3 length equals 12 residues. V lost 5 bases to trimming and J lost 8 bases, with 12 bases between them. The full variable domain, with the rest looked up from reference TRBV7-9 and TRBJ1-2, is DTGVSQNPRHKITKRGQNVTFRCDPISEHNRLYWYRQTLGQGPEFLTYFQNEAQLEKSRLLSDRFSAERPKGSFSTLEIQRTEQGDSAMYLCASSPDRIGYTFGSGTRLTVV.